What follows is one T cell receptor beta chain and its context. What it binds is not known. The junction does not match germline at one end; this may be a read error. This sample was included in a study of tumor and adjacent non-tumor tissue in lung cancer. Study overall: Patients comprised 12 adenocarcinoma, a couple of squamous cell carcinoma and 1 small cell lung cancer. On average, productive TCRbeta reads reached about 4.17 million per sample.

Findings and caveats of the study: Tumor TCR diversity, when higher, was linked to shorter survival.

The library came from three nested PCR rounds adapted from ARM-PCR protocols. From the multiplex PCR reads, TCRdb called clonotypes with MiXCR, one entry per CDR3 protein. The repertoire consists of about 200,000 distinct CDR3 sequences, with 71% occurring once and the leading ten covering roughly a quarter. The CDR3 loop spans 12 amino acids. Germline-derived CDR1 and CDR2 are LGHNA and YSLEER. No cell sorting was done before RNA was extracted from the tissue. Donors were chemotherapy-naive, newly diagnosed lung cancer surgical patients in China, August–November 2014. Sequenced material: lung tumor tissue. This sequence was found in a man aged 60 to 75 with non-small cell lung cancer. This chain uses TRBV4-3 with TRBJ2-1; D unclear. The CDR3 coding sequence is TGTGCCAACAGCCAATATAGTAATGAGCAGTTCTTC. Protein: CANSQYSNEQFF.